This entry features one T cell receptor (beta chain) sequence. Its antigen is unknown. Base qualities are not at hand, and no much larger clone is one base apart. Only healthy Caucasian donors were included. Receptor libraries were prepared by 5' RACE. Data came from an Illumina HiSeq 2000. A universal primer binding site was added through template switching, and the final cDNA carried a unique molecular identifier so that TCR cDNA molecules could be counted accurately. Specific primers in the conserved constant-segment region were used to synthesize first-strand cDNA for TCR alpha and beta chains. To control for contamination, every cDNA library was double barcoded, receiving both a SMART-Mk sample barcode and Illumina barcodes. TruSeq adapter sequences along with Illumina sample barcodes were introduced in two successive PCR steps. TCR alpha and beta cDNA libraries were sequenced on the Illumina HiSeq platform with custom primers. Concerning the study's data processing: Unique molecular identifiers were extracted from raw reads with MiGEC, and CDR3 positions were determined with MiXCR. Recombination models were inferred per individual with the repgenHMM and IGoR tools using an EM algorithm. The tcR package in R was used for shared clonotype analysis, with sharing normalized by the product of cloneset sizes. To study raw recombination without the effects of thymic and clonal selection, out-of-frame nonproductive sequences were analyzed. The raw public data were reprocessed by TCRdb itself: fastp quality trimming at Q25, MiXCR clonotype calling, in-frame beta chains only. Each entry is one CDR3 protein sequence, shown with its most common DNA and genes. The V and J calls here are based on TCRdb, not the publication. For this sample the table gives some 1,700,000 distinct CDR3 sequences, of which about 30% were detected only once. About 0.27% of the sample comes from the top ten.

The sample comes from a study of identical twins (dated by TCRdb to the mid-2010s). Some background on the complete study: The study deep-sequenced TCR alpha and beta repertoires from monozygotic twins, unrelated adults of various ages and cord blood to test whether fetal clonotypes persist. To rule out contamination, replicate twin experiments were performed at different times with different library preparation protocols.

Taken from the germline V gene, the CDR1 and CDR2 loops are MNHEY and SVGAGI. The CDR3 covers 11 residues, taking in both the cysteine and the phenylalanine. Just CDR3 DNA is preserved here, 33 bases in frame from base 1. After removal of 7 bases from V and 5 bases from J, the junction retains 1 base not matched to a gene. General conclusions and limits of the study: In monozygotic twins, out-of-frame TCR alpha sharing was systematically underestimated by recombination models, although the models agreed with sharing between unrelated individuals. Conclusions relied on cross-sectional statistical analysis, since the same donors could not be followed over many years. Zero-insertion analyses could be partly confounded by invariant T cells such as MAIT and iNKT, though diverse VJ usage argued against such confounding for most clonotypes. Abundant cord blood beta clonotypes had fewer insertions, young adult naive repertoires showed a similar but weaker trend, and memory repertoires showed no such trend. Compared with coincidental sharing between unrelated individuals, out-of-frame TCR alpha sequences shared between twins showed an excess of sequences with low generation probability. Excess twin sharing in beta out-of-frame sequences was weaker because fewer shared sequences lowered the signal-to-noise ratio.

Specimen: cord blood. This TCR came from a newborn girl in good health. The V gene is TRBV6-5 and the J gene is TRBJ1-1; 7 of the junction bases match TRBD1. The sequence in DNA is TGTGCCAGCATACAGGGGACTGAAGCTTTCTTT. Its amino acids are CASIQGTEAFF.